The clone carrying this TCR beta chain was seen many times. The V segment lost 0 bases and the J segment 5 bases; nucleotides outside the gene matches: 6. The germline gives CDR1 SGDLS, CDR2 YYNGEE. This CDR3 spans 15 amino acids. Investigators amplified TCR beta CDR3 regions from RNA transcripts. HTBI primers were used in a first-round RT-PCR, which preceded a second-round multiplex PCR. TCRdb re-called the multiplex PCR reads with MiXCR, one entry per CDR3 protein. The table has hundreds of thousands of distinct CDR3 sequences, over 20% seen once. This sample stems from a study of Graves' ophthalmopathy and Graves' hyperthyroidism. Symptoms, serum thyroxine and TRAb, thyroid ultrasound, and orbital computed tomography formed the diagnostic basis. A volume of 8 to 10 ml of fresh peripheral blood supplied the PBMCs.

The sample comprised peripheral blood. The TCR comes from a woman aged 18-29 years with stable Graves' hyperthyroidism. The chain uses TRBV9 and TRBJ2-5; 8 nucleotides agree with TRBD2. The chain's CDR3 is CASSVDGRAGETQYF. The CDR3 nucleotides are TGTGCCAGCAGCGTAGACGGGAGGGCCGGTGAGACCCAGTACTTC. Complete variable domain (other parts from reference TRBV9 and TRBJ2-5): DSGVTQTPKHLITATGQRVTLRCSPRSGDLSVYWYQQSLDQGLQFLIQYYNGEERAKGNILERFSAQQFPDLHSELNLSSLELGDSALYFCASSVDGRAGETQYFGPGTRLLVL.